The next 15 T cell receptor beta chains were all read from a single sample in a study of blood T cell repertoires in COVID-19. Method: immunoSEQ multiplex PCR; TCRdb's copy keeps in-frame clones and lacks some. The table includes about 260,000 clones, around 86% detected once. Input material: PBMCs or T cells enriched from blood (not recorded which). The receptor source for this set is a woman between 50 and 59 years old who had recovered from COVID-19.

This clone was observed a few times. This chain connects TRBV7-2 to TRBJ2-3, with 13 bases identical to TRBD2. The junction had 7 bases not matched to a gene; V was cut back by 0 bases and J by 1 base. The CDR3 runs to 19 residues. Germline CDR1 reads SGHTA; CDR2 reads FQGNSA. The CDR3 DNA sequence: TGTGCCAGCAGCTTAGCGCGTACGGGACTAGCGGGACGCACAGATACGCAGTATTTT. It encodes CASSLARTGLAGRTDTQYF.

The chain combines TRBV11-2 with TRBJ2-5, with TRBD1 matching 7 bases. There are 13 residues in the CDR3. Germline loops: CDR1 SGHAT, CDR2 FQNNGV. V lost 5 bases to trimming and J lost 4 bases; unmatched junction nucleotides: 4. The CDR3 coding sequence is TGTGCCAGCAGCCAAGACAGGGTAGAGACCCAGTACTTC. This sequence encodes CASSQDRVETQYF.

This clone was observed once. The chain carries TRBV30 and TRBJ1-4, with a weak D call TRBD1 (5 bases). The CDR3 extends over 13 amino acids. V was trimmed by 2 bases and J by 9 bases, leaving 13 bases between them. The germline gives CDR1 GTSNPN, CDR2 SVGIG (reference sequence). CDR3 sequence reads: CAWSNGAGKKLFF. The CDR3 DNA reads TGTGCCTGGAGTAATGGGGCTGGTAAAAAACTGTTTTTT.

The chain combines TRBV3-1 (or the pseudogene TRBV3-2) with TRBJ1-6, with a possible D match to TRBD1 (6 bases). Trimming removed 2 bases at V and 5 bases at J, with 10 bases between. Germline-derived CDR1 and CDR2 are LGHDT and YNNKEL (reference sequence). The CDR3 covers 15 residues. CDR3 sequence: CASSQRTVDNSPLHF. CDR3 in DNA: TGTGCCAGCAGCCAACGGACAGTGGATAATTCACCCCTCCACTTT.

This sequence joins TRBV12-3 or TRBV12-4 and TRBJ1-1; D is undetermined. V dropped 1 base and J dropped 1 base, with 4 bases sitting between them. This CDR3 contains 13 residues. CDR3: CASSLVRNTEAFF. CDR3 sequence (DNA): TGTGCCAGCAGTTTAGTCAGGAACACTGAAGCTTTCTTT.

This clone was recorded once. The V gene is TRBV19, the J gene TRBJ1-2, with TRBD1 as a possible D gene (5 bases). CDR1 is LNHDA, CDR2 SQIVND, per germline (reference sequence). Trimming took off 6 bases at V and 4 bases at J, with 12 bases between the two ends. The CDR3 covers 13 residues. The CDR3 nucleotides read TGTGCCAGTAGCCCTTCAGACAGCTATGGCTACACCTTC. Translation: CASSPSDSYGYTF.

This chain uses TRBV10-3 with TRBJ1-1; D gene unclear. V was shortened by 1 base and J by 1 base, with 7 bases between the two germline ends. The CDR3 totals 14 residues. Germline CDR1 is ENHRY and CDR2 is SYGVKD. DNA of the CDR3: TGTGCCATCAGTGAGTTGGCCACGAACACTGAAGCTTTCTTT. This sequence encodes CAISELATNTEAFF.

The J gene is TRBJ2-5, the V gene TRBV3-1 (or the pseudogene TRBV3-2); 9 positions agree with TRBD2. The V gene end was trimmed by 0 bases and the J gene end by 5 bases; junction bases not matched to a gene: 10. Germline V CDR1 and CDR2: LGHDT, YNNKEL (reference sequence). The CDR3 consists of 17 residues. The DNA for the CDR3 is TGTGCCAGCAGCCAAGATCGGAGCTGGACTAGCGCGGAGACCCAGTACTTC. Translating gives CASSQDRSWTSAETQYF.

The rearrangement links TRBV9 to TRBJ2-3; D not certain. Trimming shortened V by 1 base and J by 0 bases, and 6 bases separated the two germline ends. The CDR3 loop spans 14 amino acids. Germline V lookup: CDR1 SGDLS, CDR2 YYNGEE. CDR3 region: CASSVSPSTDTQYF. The CDR3 DNA sequence: TGTGCCAGCAGCGTATCCCCAAGCACAGATACGCAGTATTTT.

This chain joins TRBV29-1 and TRBJ2-5, with D unclear. The V end was cut by 4 bases, the J end by 1 base, with 7 bases between. Germline-derived CDR1 and CDR2 are SQVTM and ANQGSEA. This CDR3 contains 12 residues. CDR3 in amino acids: CSVAHSQETQYF. The CDR3 DNA reads TGCAGCGTTGCCCACAGCCAAGAGACCCAGTACTTC.

The rearrangement uses TRBV5-4 and TRBJ2-1; 7 bases match TRBD2. Trimming at V came to 0 bases and at J to 7 bases, leaving 4 bases not matched to a gene. This CDR3 is 14 amino acids long. Germline values: CDR1 SGHNT, CDR2 YYREEE (reference sequence). As DNA, the CDR3 is TGTGCCAGCAGCTTGGGTGGGAGGGCGAATGAGCAGTTCTTC. Protein sequence: CASSLGGRANEQFF.

The rearrangement uses TRBV5-1 and TRBJ1-4; D is possibly TRBD1 (6 bases). Germline lookup yields CDR1 SGHRS and CDR2 YFSETQ. Trimming took off 0 bases at V and 4 bases at J, with 13 bases between the two ends. The CDR3 is 16 amino acids. CDR3 in amino acids: CASSLGQGSGNEKLFF. The CDR3 DNA follows: TGCGCCAGCAGCTTGGGGCAGGGGTCCGGTAATGAAAAACTGTTTTTT.

The gene calls are TRBV19 and TRBJ2-5; a weak D match, TRBD2 (6 bases). The CDR3 runs 14 residues. Germline CDR1 LNHDA, CDR2 SQIVND (reference sequence). V was clipped by 4 bases and J by 5 bases, with 14 bases between them. The DNA of the CDR3 is TGTGCCAGTAGTACCGGTGCCAGCGGGGAGACCCAGTACTTC. It is translated as CASSTGASGETQYF.

The V call is TRBV3-1 (or the pseudogene TRBV3-2), the J call TRBJ2-3, with 7 bases lining up with TRBD2. V lost 0 bases to trimming and J lost 2 bases; unmatched junction nucleotides: 11. Germline V CDR1 and CDR2: LGHDT, YNNKEL (reference sequence). The CDR3 spans 18 residues. The CDR3 nucleotides read TGTGCCAGCAGCCAAGATGGCGGGAGTGTCCCTTACACAGATACGCAGTATTTT. Translated, it gives CASSQDGGSVPYTDTQYF.

The chain combines TRBV28 with TRBJ1-5; 8 nucleotides align to TRBD1. CDR3 length: 15 residues. Germline trimming cut 5 bases from V and 0 bases from J; bases unmatched to any gene: 3. The germline V gene has CDR1 MDHEN and CDR2 SYDVKM. The CDR3 nucleotides are TGTGCCAGCAGTCCAGGGGGCGGTAGCAATCAGCCCCAGCATTTT. It encodes CASSPGGGSNQPQHF.